The entry that follows covers one T cell receptor (beta chain) sequence. The read terminates 3 residues ahead of where the CDR3 ends, so the germline J gene completes it. Average input was about 1,200 ng genomic DNA for immunoSEQ TCR beta CDR3 amplification. Data came from immunoSEQ multiplex PCR; TCRdb stores just in-frame clones and leaves some out. This sample's clone table lists about 26,000 clones. Prevalent HPV16 infections were excluded; only incident single HPV16 infections included. The CDR3 is made up of 14 amino acids. Germline V CDR1 and CDR2: SGHKS, YYEKEE (reference sequence). With 3 bases removed from V and 5 bases from J, the gap between germline ends came to 12 bases. This sample was taken from a study of T cells in women clearing cervical HPV infection.

The gene calls are TRBV5-5 and TRBJ2-1, with D possibly matching TRBD2 (5 bases). Sequences were obtained from blood buffy coat. The sequence derives from a woman aged 18 to 75 with a cervical HPV16 infection that either progressed to CIN3+ or cleared (not recorded which). The CDR3 reads CASSSLRADNEQFF. The CDR3 bases that were read are TGTGCCAGCAGCTCCCTGCGGGCCGACAATGAG.